One and the same sample provided the 27 T cell receptor beta chains below, sequenced in a study of graft-versus-host responses after intestinal transplantation. TCRdb keeps only in-frame clones here, not all; method: immunoSEQ multiplex PCR. Counted here are about 90,000 clones, around 86% occurring once; the ten biggest clones make up 15% to 20%. For these TCRs, the target antigens are not known. This sample comprised unstimulated CD8+ T cells sorted from spleen or lymph node cells, obtained before intestinal transplant. These receptors were taken from a human donor who received an intestinal transplant.

CDR3: CASSLYRGRGSYEQYF. The CDR3 bases are TGTGCCAGCAGCTTGTACAGGGGCAGAGGCTCCTACGAGCAGTACTTC. The chain has TRBV5-6 and TRBJ2-7; the match to TRBD1 covers 7 bases. Trimming removed 1 base from V and 0 bases from J; junction bases left unmatched: 7. The length of the CDR3 is 16 residues. The germline gives CDR1 SGHDT, CDR2 YYEEEE.

The gene calls are TRBV14 and TRBJ1-2; D may be TRBD1 (5 bases). Looked up from germline, CDR1 is SGHDN and CDR2 is FVKESK. V was cut by 1 base and J by 6 bases, with 18 bases left in between. The length of the CDR3 is 16 residues. CDR3 sequence reads: CASSQVGGNARNGYTF. In nucleotides, the CDR3 is TGTGCCAGCAGCCAAGTCGGGGGAAACGCTCGGAATGGCTACACCTTC.

This rearrangement joins TRBV7-9 to TRBJ1-4, with D possibly being TRBD1 (6 bases). Germline CDR1 reads SEHNR; CDR2 reads FQNEAQ (reference sequence). The CDR3 runs 13 residues. V lost 1 base and J lost 8, with 8 bases in between. This CDR3 is CASSLGQGEKLFF. The DNA for the CDR3 is TGTGCCAGCAGCTTAGGGCAGGGGGAAAAACTGTTTTTT.

This chain links TRBV5-1 with TRBJ2-7; TRBD1 is a possible D gene (5 bases). The CDR3 contains 14 residues. In germline, CDR1 is SGHRS, CDR2 YFSETQ. Trimming cost V 4 bases and J 3 bases, with 14 bases left between them. CDR3 DNA sequence: TGCGCCAGCAGCCCTGACATGCAGGGCTACGAGCAGTACTTC. Translated, it gives CASSPDMQGYEQYF.

This clone was counted a single time. The chain joins TRBV4-1 to TRBJ2-3; no definite D call. The CDR3 sequence is 12 residues long. The V gene lost 4 bases and the J gene lost 5 bases, with 7 bases spanning the gap. CDR1 and CDR2 (germline): MGHRA, YSYEKL. As DNA, the CDR3 is TGCGCCAGCAGCCCCAAAGAAGATACGCAGTATTTT. Its protein product is CASSPKEDTQYF.

V and J are TRBV27 and TRBJ1-5; D call uncertain. The length of the CDR3 is 14 residues. Germline values: CDR1 MNHEY, CDR2 SMNVEV (reference sequence). V lost 2 bases and J lost 3, with 8 bases in between. CDR3 DNA: TGTGCCAGCAGTTTAGGTAGAGTCAATCAGCCCCAGCATTTT. It translates to CASSLGRVNQPQHF.

The chain uses TRBV5-4 and TRBJ2-1; no firm D call. CDR3 size: 13 residues. The V gene lost 4 bases and the J gene lost 6 bases, with 11 bases spanning the gap. CDR1 and CDR2 (germline): SGHNT, YYREEE (reference sequence). The CDR3 DNA reads TGTGCCAGCAGCGCGAAGGGCCCCAATGAGCAGTTCTTC. Its protein product is CASSAKGPNEQFF.

This sequence joins TRBV28 and TRBJ2-7; TRBD2 is a possible D gene (6 bases). The germline gives CDR1 MDHEN, CDR2 SYDVKM. CDR3 size: 14 residues. Trimming pared 1 base from V and 0 bases from J, leaving 7 bases between. The CDR3 here is CASSLFGSSYEQYF. The DNA of the CDR3 is TGTGCCAGCAGTTTATTCGGGAGCTCCTACGAGCAGTACTTC.

In its sample, this clone was seen once. The chain joins TRBV5-6 to TRBJ1-4; possibly TRBD1 for D (6 bases). Trimming removed 4 bases from V and 7 bases from J, with 26 bases in between. The CDR3 covers 18 residues. Germline V CDR1 and CDR2: SGHDT, YYEEEE. The CDR3 DNA reads as TGTGCCAGCAGCGGGGCAGGGGAAGGTCCGGGTGCCCTTGAAAAACTGTTTTTT. Translated: CASSGAGEGPGALEKLFF.

This chain connects TRBV15 to TRBJ1-2; unclear D gene. CDR3 length: 15 amino acids. The germline V gene encodes CDR1 LNHNV and CDR2 YYDKDF (reference sequence). Between the trimmed V and J ends, which lost 0 bases and 2 bases, there was a span of 10 bases. CDR3 sequence (DNA): TGTGCCACCAGCAGAGATATCACAGCAAACTATGGCTACACCTTC. This translates into CATSRDITANYGYTF.

V gene TRBV19 combines with J gene TRBJ2-2; D tentatively reads TRBD1 or TRBD2 (5 bases each). The V gene lost 7 bases and the J gene lost 1 base, with 19 bases spanning the gap. CDR3 length: 17 amino acids. Germline CDR1 is LNHDA and CDR2 is SQIVND (reference sequence). The CDR3 nucleotides read TGTGCCAGTACCGTTACAGCCGGGACGGTGAACACCGGGGAGCTGTTTTTT. Translating gives CASTVTAGTVNTGELFF.

The chain employs TRBV27 and TRBJ2-1; 13 bases agree with TRBD2. This CDR3 spans 17 amino acids. CDR1 and CDR2 (germline): MNHEY, SMNVEV (reference sequence). V was pared by 3 bases and J by 8 bases, with 10 bases of the junction left unmatched. The CDR3: CASSFTGLAGARDEQFF. The CDR3, as DNA: TGTGCCAGCAGTTTCACTGGACTAGCGGGGGCTAGGGATGAGCAGTTCTTC.

V is TRBV4-1 and J is TRBJ1-2; 11 bases align to TRBD1. Germline trimming cut 4 bases from V and 4 bases from J; bases unmatched to any gene: 8. The CDR3 is 16 residues long. CDR1 is MGHRA and CDR2 is YSYEKL in the germline V gene. The CDR3 DNA reads as TGCGCCAGCAGCCCTGGACAGGGGGCGCTGGGCTATGGCTACACCTTC. Its protein is CASSPGQGALGYGYTF.

The V and J genes are TRBV7-9 and TRBJ2-7; D is unresolved. The germline CDR1 and CDR2 sequences are SEHNR and FQNEAQ (reference sequence). The CDR3 contains 14 residues. The ends were cut back, 5 bases at V and 3 bases at J, with 14 bases in the middle. Written as DNA, the CDR3 is TGTGCCAGCAGCCGGGTCCACACTTTCTACGAGCAGTACTTC. As protein: CASSRVHTFYEQYF.

V and J are TRBV7-9 and TRBJ1-2, with no clear D. The germline V and J ends were trimmed by 2 bases and 5 bases, with 15 bases remaining between them. Germline CDR1 and CDR2: SEHNR and FQNEAQ (reference sequence). This CDR3 comprises 15 residues. CDR3 sequence (DNA): TGTGCCAGCAGCTTATCGGCAGGAAGCAATTATGGCTACACCTTC. Translated: CASSLSAGSNYGYTF.

The J gene is TRBJ2-7, the V gene TRBV7-9; no reliable D call. The CDR3 spans 11 residues. The V and J ends lost 5 bases and 3 bases respectively, with 5 bases between them. Germline CDR1 reads SEHNR; CDR2 reads FQNEAQ (reference sequence). This chain's CDR3 is CASSVNYEQYF. As DNA, the CDR3 is TGTGCCAGCAGCGTAAACTACGAGCAGTACTTC.

V gene TRBV19 combines with J gene TRBJ2-1; D possibly corresponds to TRBD2 (5 bases). Germline V lookup: CDR1 LNHDA, CDR2 SQIVND (reference sequence). V was trimmed by 3 bases and J by 8 bases, leaving 11 bases between them. The CDR3 has 13 amino acids. CDR3 nucleotide sequence: TGTGCCAGTAGTATCGGAACTAGGGATGAGCAGTTCTTC. Translation gives CASSIGTRDEQFF.

The V gene is TRBV21-1, the J gene TRBJ1-6; TRBD1 reflects the table's D call only, with no check against the DNA. TRBV21-1 is a recognized pseudogene. This CDR3 has 15 amino acids. CDR3 nucleotide sequence: TGTGCCAGCAGCAAAGGGGGCGCATATAATTCACCCCTCCACTTT. It is translated as CASSKGGAYNSPLHF.

V is TRBV27 and J is TRBJ1-3; D gene uncertain. The CDR3 totals 13 residues. CDR1 is MNHEY, CDR2 SMNVEV, per germline (reference sequence). The V gene lost 3 bases and the J gene lost 3 bases, with 6 bases spanning the gap. The CDR3 reads CASSLGYGNTIYF. As DNA, the CDR3 is TGTGCCAGCAGTTTGGGCTATGGAAACACCATATATTTT.

V usage is TRBV4-1 and J usage is TRBJ2-7; the D is unclear. V was pared by 4 bases and J by 6 bases, with 10 bases between. Germline CDR1 reads MGHRA; CDR2 reads YSYEKL. The CDR3 length is 12 residues. The DNA for the CDR3 is TGCGCCAGCAGCCGAGGAATGGGCGAGCAGTACTTC. This sequence encodes CASSRGMGEQYF.

V is TRBV7-2 and J is TRBJ2-5; TRBD2 matches at 14 bases. CDR3 length: 18 amino acids. Germline V gene sequence: CDR1 SGHTA, CDR2 FQGNSA. V shed 1 base and J 1 base; nucleotides not matched to a gene: 5. The CDR3 spells CASSLVSGTSGGQETQYF. Here the CDR3 DNA reads TGTGCCAGCAGCTTAGTGTCCGGGACTAGCGGGGGCCAAGAGACCCAGTACTTC.

V gene TRBV29-1 combines with J gene TRBJ2-7; D might be TRBD1 (7 bases). With 6 bases removed from V and 3 bases from J, the gap between germline ends came to 15 bases. The germline gives CDR1 SQVTM, CDR2 ANQGSEA. CDR3 length: 13 amino acids. The CDR3 sequence is CSVETRDSYEQYF. The CDR3 DNA reads as TGCAGCGTGGAGACTAGGGACAGCTACGAGCAGTACTTC.

The V gene is TRBV28, the J gene TRBJ1-5, with 8 bases matching TRBD1. V lost 5 bases to trimming and J lost 2 bases; unmatched junction nucleotides: 11. This CDR3 has 17 amino acids. The V gene's germline CDR1 is MDHEN and CDR2 SYDVKM. CDR3 sequence reads: CASSRTRTGWGNQPQHF. The CDR3 bases are TGTGCCAGCAGTCGCACTCGGACAGGGTGGGGCAATCAGCCCCAGCATTTT.

Written as DNA, the CDR3 is TGCGCCAGCAGCAAAGCGACTCCCAAGGGGCAGTTCTTC. As protein: CASSKATPKGQFF. V is TRBV5-1 and J is TRBJ2-1; D remains ambiguous. This CDR3 has 13 amino acids. V shed 4 bases and J shed 12 bases, with 17 bases lying between them. Germline V gene data show CDR1 as SGHRS and CDR2 as YFSETQ.

CDR3 protein: CASSVAGTSGGIHNEQFF. The CDR3 DNA sequence: TGTGCCAGCAGCGTCGCCGGGACTAGCGGGGGCATCCACAATGAGCAGTTCTTC. The chain uses TRBV9 and TRBJ2-1; 14 bases line up with TRBD2. Germline V gene sequence: CDR1 SGDLS, CDR2 YYNGEE. This CDR3 is 18 amino acids long. V lost 2 bases, J lost 5 bases, and 9 bases stayed unmatched. The variable domain in full, completed from reference TRBV9 and TRBJ2-1, reads DSGVTQTPKHLITATGQRVTLRCSPRSGDLSVYWYQQSLDQGLQFLIQYYNGEERAKGNILERFSAQQFPDLHSELNLSSLELGDSALYFCASSVAGTSGGIHNEQFFGPGTRLTVL.

J is TRBJ2-3 and V is TRBV5-6; tentative D call: TRBD2 (5 bases). Germline V gives CDR1 SGHDT, CDR2 YYEEEE. Trimming shortened V by 4 bases and J by 0 bases, and 9 bases separated the two germline ends. The length of the CDR3 is 14 residues. In DNA, the CDR3 is TGTGCCAGCAGCCTGACTACTAGCACAGATACGCAGTATTTT. Amino acids: CASSLTTSTDTQYF. Looking up the rest from reference TRBV5-6 and TRBJ2-3 gives the full variable domain: DAGVTQSPTHLIKTRGQQVTLRCSPKSGHDTVSWYQQALGQGPQFIFQYYEEEERQRGNFPDRFSGHQFPNYSSELNVNALLLGDSALYLCASSLTTSTDTQYFGPGTRLTVL.

This sequence joins TRBV28 and TRBJ2-7, with 11 nucleotides matching TRBD2. The junction had 7 bases not matched to a gene; V was cut back by 0 bases and J by 0 bases. Per germline, CDR1 MDHEN and CDR2 SYDVKM. This CDR3 comprises 18 residues. CDR3 region: CASSLCRLAGGTSYEQYF. For the CDR3, the DNA is TGTGCCAGCAGTTTATGCAGGCTAGCGGGAGGCACCTCCTACGAGCAGTACTTC. Based on the CDR3 plus reference TRBV28 and TRBJ2-7, the full variable domain is DVKVTQSSRYLVKRTGEKVFLECVQDMDHENMFWYRQDPGLGLRLIYFSYDVKMKEKGDIPEGYSVSREKKERFSLILESASTNQTSMYLCASSLCRLAGGTSYEQYFGPGTRLTVT.